These T cell receptor beta chains were read from a single sample in a study of OX40 agonist ivuxolimab in advanced cancers. The data were produced by immunoSEQ multiplex PCR, yet TCRdb's version contains in-frame clones alone and is incomplete. The sample yields 55,000 to 60,000 clones, 80% to 90% seen once. Sequenced material: CD4+ or CD8+ T cells sorted from blood, taken in a trial of the OX40 agonist ivuxolimab. These TCRs come from an adult with an advanced solid tumor such as melanoma, head and neck, liver or kidney cancer. The CDR3 runs from the conserved cysteine through the conserved F or W. The order of the fields is V gene, clone size, D gene, J gene, CDR3 protein, CDR3 DNA. D genes are given only for firm matches. Clone size appears in some rows only: once, few, many, or a class for an expanded clone.

>TRBV4-1|.|.|TRBJ1-3
CASSHVLTVRSGNTIYF
TGCGCCAGCAGCCATGTATTGACGGTGCGCTCTGGAAACACCATATATTTT
>TRBV10-3|.|.|TRBJ1-6
CAISDRGISNSPLHF
TGTGCCATCAGTGACAGGGGAATTAGTAATTCACCCCTCCACTTT
>TRBV18|.|.|TRBJ1-1
CASSPALNTEAFF
TGTGCCAGCTCACCAGCACTGAACACTGAAGCTTTCTTT
>TRBV30|.|.|TRBJ2-7
CAWSRASYEQYF
TGTGCCTGGAGCAGGGCCTCCTACGAGCAGTACTTC
>TRBV6-1|.|.|TRBJ2-4
CASSDYLTTGRLAKNIQYF
TGTGCCAGCAGTGATTATCTTACTACAGGGCGCTTAGCCAAAAACATTCAGTACTTC
>TRBV6-1|once|.|TRBJ2-3
CASRADGDTQYF
TGTGCCAGCAGGGCCGATGGGGATACGCAGTATTTT
>TRBV5-3|.|.|TRBJ1-4
CARSSRRGYNSTNEKLFF
TGTGCCAGAAGCTCCCGGAGAGGCTACAATTCCACTAATGAAAAACTGTTTTTT
>TRBV5-5|.|.|TRBJ1-4
CASSSLWTLPGNEKLFF
TGTGCCAGCAGCTCTCTTTGGACTCTCCCGGGTAATGAAAAACTGTTTTTT
>TRBV27|.|TRBD1|TRBJ2-3
CASSPSWGQGGQYF
TGTGCCAGCAGTCCGAGTTGGGGACAGGGAGGGCAGTATTTT
>TRBV10-1|.|.|TRBJ2-1
CASSDPQDWESRLFF
TGCGCCAGCAGTGACCCGCAGGATTGGGAGTCGAGGTTGTTCTTC
>TRBV27|.|.|TRBJ2-1
CASSPGTYNEQFF
TGTGCCAGCAGCCCCGGGACCTATAATGAGCAGTTCTTC
>TRBV2|.|.|TRBJ1-5
CASRDRSLNQPQHF
TGTGCCAGCAGGGACAGATCTCTTAATCAGCCCCAGCATTTT
>TRBV28|.|.|TRBJ2-5
CASSSGRTPETQYF
TGTGCCAGCAGCAGTGGACGGACCCCAGAGACCCAGTACTTC
>TRBV6-6|.|.|TRBJ1-1
CASSYPTGGTEAFF
TGTGCCAGCAGTTACCCGACGGGGGGGACTGAAGCTTTCTTT
>TRBV5-8|.|.|TRBJ1-2
CASTSPTGPYGYTF
TGTGCCAGCACCTCCCCAACAGGTCCCTATGGCTACACCTTC
>TRBV14|.|.|TRBJ2-2
CASSQSGTRNTGELFF
TGTGCCAGCAGCCAGTCGGGGACCAGGAACACCGGGGAGCTGTTTTTT
>TRBV5-5|.|.|TRBJ1-1
CASSHTGAGTEAFF
TGTGCCAGCAGCCACACTGGGGCGGGGACTGAAGCTTTCTTT
>TRBV28|.|TRBD1|TRBJ1-1
CASSLGGQGGTEAFF
TGTGCCAGCAGTTTAGGTGGGCAGGGGGGGACTGAAGCTTTCTTT
>TRBV18|.|TRBD1|TRBJ2-5
CASSPAGGQETQYF
TGTGCCAGCTCACCGGCAGGGGGTCAAGAGACCCAGTACTTC
>TRBV5-1|once|TRBD2|TRBJ2-7
CASSLWGLASEQYF
TGCGCCAGCAGCTTGTGGGGACTAGCATCCGAGCAGTACTTC
>TRBV21-1|.|.|TRBJ2-7
CASSKCGGSSYEQYF
TGTGCCAGCAGCAAATGTGGGGGGAGCTCCTACGAGCAGTACTTC
>TRBV2|.|.|TRBJ1-2
CASGGTSQGGYTF
TGTGCCAGCGGGGGGACCAGCCAGGGCGGCTACACCTTC
>TRBV5-6|few|TRBD1|TRBJ2-1
CASSFTGTGSHEQFF
TGTGCCAGCAGCTTTACCGGGACAGGGAGCCATGAGCAGTTCTTC
>TRBV5-4|.|TRBD2|TRBJ2-3
CASKTSGGTDTQYF
TGTGCCAGCAAGACTAGCGGGGGCACAGATACGCAGTATTTT
>TRBV4-3|once|TRBD1|TRBJ2-5
CASSQRQGYQETQYF
TGCGCCAGCAGCCAGAGACAGGGATACCAAGAGACCCAGTACTTC
>TRBV6-5|.|.|TRBJ2-1
CASSSRTAGSYNEQFF
TGTGCCAGCAGTTCTAGAACGGCAGGGAGCTACAATGAGCAGTTCTTC
>TRBV28|.|.|TRBJ2-7
CASSWDVSYEQYF
TGTGCCAGCAGTTGGGACGTCTCCTACGAGCAGTACTTC
>TRBV27|.|TRBD2|TRBJ2-3
CASSFGLASDTQYF
TGTGCCAGCAGCTTCGGACTAGCGTCAGATACGCAGTATTTT
>TRBV5-1|few|.|TRBJ2-5
CASSPYGIGPEETQYF
TGCGCCAGCAGCCCATACGGGATAGGGCCGGAGGAGACCCAGTACTTC
>TRBV29-1|.|.|TRBJ1-2
CSVGQDGGYTF
TGCAGCGTTGGACAGGACGGCGGCTACACCTTC
>TRBV4-1|.|.|TRBJ2-3
CASSQRTFRTNTDTQYF
TGCGCCAGCAGCCAAAGAACTTTCCGGACCAACACAGATACGCAGTATTTT
>TRBV10-3|.|.|TRBJ2-7
CAIKVAAGSSYEQYF
TGTGCCATCAAGGTAGCAGCGGGTTCTTCCTACGAGCAGTACTTC
>TRBV11-3|.|.|TRBJ2-3
CASSLDPIPSHSASTDTQYF
TGTGCCAGCAGCTTAGATCCAATACCATCCCATAGCGCGAGCACAGATACGCAGTATTTT
>TRBV28|.|.|TRBJ1-2
CASSDPGFFGVGYTF
TGTGCCAGCAGTGATCCGGGATTTTTTGGTGTGGGCTACACCTTC
>TRBV5-1|once|.|TRBJ1-5
CASSTSGLSNQPQHF
TGCGCCAGCAGCACCTCCGGTTTGAGCAATCAGCCCCAGCATTTT